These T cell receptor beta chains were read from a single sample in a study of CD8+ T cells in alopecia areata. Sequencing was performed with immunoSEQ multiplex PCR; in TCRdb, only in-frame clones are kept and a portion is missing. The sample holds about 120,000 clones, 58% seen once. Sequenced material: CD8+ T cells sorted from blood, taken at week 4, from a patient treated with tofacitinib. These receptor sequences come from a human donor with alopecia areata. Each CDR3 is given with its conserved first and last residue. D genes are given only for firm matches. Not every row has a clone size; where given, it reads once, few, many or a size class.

CDR3aa: CASSELRGSSYNSPLHF
CDR3nt: TGTGCCAGCAGTGAACTGAGAGGGAGCTCCTATAATTCACCCCTCCACTTT
d_gene: .
len: 17
abundance: .
j_gene: TRBJ1-6
v_gene: TRBV6-1

CDR3aa: CAWSVQDSPYGYTF
CDR3nt: TGTGCCTGGAGTGTCCAGGACAGCCCCTATGGCTACACCTTC
d_gene: .
len: 14
abundance: .
j_gene: TRBJ1-2
v_gene: TRBV30

CDR3aa: CASSFDGVAGEQFF
CDR3nt: TGTGCCAGCAGCTTCGACGGGGTAGCTGGTGAGCAGTTCTTC
d_gene: .
len: 14
abundance: once
j_gene: TRBJ2-1
v_gene: TRBV7-2

CDR3aa: CASSPTSGDQETQYF
CDR3nt: TGTGCCAGCAGCCCGACTAGCGGGGACCAAGAGACCCAGTACTTC
d_gene: TRBD2
len: 15
abundance: .
j_gene: TRBJ2-5
v_gene: TRBV27

CDR3aa: CASSLVDTEAFF
CDR3nt: TGCGCCAGCAGCTTGGTGGACACTGAAGCTTTCTTT
d_gene: .
len: 12
abundance: few
j_gene: TRBJ1-1
v_gene: TRBV5-1

CDR3aa: CASSSPSGASTYEQYF
CDR3nt: TGCGCCAGCAGCTCCCCTAGCGGGGCGTCAACCTACGAGCAGTACTTC
d_gene: TRBD2
len: 16
abundance: .
j_gene: TRBJ2-7
v_gene: TRBV5-1

CDR3aa: CASSSGQGHYGYTF
CDR3nt: TGTGCCAGCAGCTCGGGACAGGGCCACTATGGCTACACCTTC
d_gene: TRBD1
len: 14
abundance: .
j_gene: TRBJ1-2
v_gene: TRBV11-2

CDR3aa: CSVDTTESYEQYF
CDR3nt: TGCAGCGTTGATACGACAGAGTCCTACGAGCAGTACTTC
d_gene: .
len: 13
abundance: .
j_gene: TRBJ2-7
v_gene: TRBV29-1

CDR3aa: CAISESGTGGYTF
CDR3nt: TGTGCCATCAGTGAGTCGGGAACTGGTGGCTACACCTTC
d_gene: .
len: 13
abundance: .
j_gene: TRBJ1-2
v_gene: TRBV10-3

CDR3aa: CAWSVQHEQFF
CDR3nt: TGTGCCTGGAGTGTACAACATGAGCAGTTCTTC
d_gene: .
len: 11
abundance: few
j_gene: TRBJ2-1
v_gene: TRBV30

CDR3aa: CSVERASLAKNIQYF
CDR3nt: TGCAGCGTTGAGAGGGCTTCCCTAGCCAAAAACATTCAGTACTTC
d_gene: .
len: 15
abundance: .
j_gene: TRBJ2-4
v_gene: TRBV29-1

CDR3aa: CRGGGENTEAFF
CDR3nt: TGCAGAGGAGGGGGGGAGAACACTGAAGCTTTCTTT
d_gene: .
len: 12
abundance: few
j_gene: TRBJ1-1
v_gene: TRBV29-1

CDR3aa: CSAISGPINEQYF
CDR3nt: TGCAGCGCTATATCCGGACCGATCAACGAGCAGTACTTC
d_gene: .
len: 13
abundance: .
j_gene: TRBJ2-7
v_gene: TRBV29-1

CDR3aa: CSVEEPKTENTGELFF
CDR3nt: TGCAGCGTTGAAGAACCTAAAACAGAGAACACCGGGGAGCTGTTTTTT
d_gene: .
len: 16
abundance: .
j_gene: TRBJ2-2
v_gene: TRBV29-1

CDR3aa: CSVGCPYEFSGNTIYF
CDR3nt: TGCAGCGTTGGTTGCCCTTATGAATTCTCTGGAAACACCATATATTTT
d_gene: .
len: 16
abundance: .
j_gene: TRBJ1-3
v_gene: TRBV29-1

CDR3aa: CASSLDRGLTNEKLFF
CDR3nt: TGCGCCAGCAGCCTCGACAGGGGTTTAACTAATGAAAAACTGTTTTTT
d_gene: TRBD1
len: 16
abundance: few
j_gene: TRBJ1-4
v_gene: TRBV4-1

CDR3aa: CASSLNPGQGGEQYF
CDR3nt: TGTGCCAGCAGCCTCAATCCGGGACAGGGGGGCGAGCAGTACTTC
d_gene: TRBD1
len: 15
abundance: few
j_gene: TRBJ2-7
v_gene: TRBV7-2

CDR3aa: CAISESLGPKGVFEAFF
CDR3nt: TGTGCCATCAGTGAGTCGCTGGGACCTAAGGGGGTGTTTGAAGCTTTCTTT
d_gene: .
len: 17
abundance: .
j_gene: TRBJ1-1
v_gene: TRBV10-3

CDR3aa: CASSPWDSRQPQHF
CDR3nt: TGTGCCAGCAGTCCTTGGGACAGTCGCCAGCCCCAGCATTTT
d_gene: TRBD1
len: 14
abundance: .
j_gene: TRBJ1-5
v_gene: TRBV25-1

CDR3aa: CSGGNEQFF
CDR3nt: TGCAGCGGAGGTAACGAGCAGTTCTTC
d_gene: .
len: 9
abundance: .
j_gene: TRBJ2-1
v_gene: TRBV29-1

CDR3aa: CASSATVGQVEQFF
CDR3nt: TGTGCCAGCAGCGCCACAGTCGGTCAGGTGGAGCAGTTCTTC
d_gene: .
len: 14
abundance: .
j_gene: TRBJ2-1
v_gene: TRBV11-2

CDR3aa: CASSPMVSGANVLTF
CDR3nt: TGTGCCAGCAGTCCCATGGTCTCTGGGGCCAACGTCCTGACTTTC
d_gene: .
len: 15
abundance: .
j_gene: TRBJ2-6
v_gene: TRBV28

CDR3aa: CSVATEMGETQYF
CDR3nt: TGCAGCGTTGCGACAGAGATGGGGGAGACCCAGTACTTC
d_gene: .
len: 13
abundance: .
j_gene: TRBJ2-5
v_gene: TRBV29-1